The clone carrying this T cell receptor (beta chain) occurred a few times. Its specificity is unknown. The sample belongs to a study of cytomegalovirus exposure and HLA in healthy donors. Study in general: Earlier results showed roughly 120 million unique TCR beta sequences derived from 150 million to 200 million T cells. Whole-study results and caveats: A missense DCLRE1C variant was associated with V- and J-gene trimming of TCR beta chains in a later analysis, and an independent cohort replicated the association. Another analysis was done later, and it associated fewer than 20,000 TCR beta sequences with HLA alleles at 0.05 false discovery rate. The authors reported that TCR beta sequences could predict HLA-A and HLA-B alleles. These predictions were accurate for most subjects in the first cohort.

Germline lookup yields CDR1 SEHNR and CDR2 FQNEAQ (reference sequence). With 0 bases removed from V and 0 bases from J, the gap between germline ends came to 12 bases. This CDR3 is built from 16 residues. PCR used 60 Vbeta primers and 13 Jbeta primers. Method: immunoSEQ multiplex PCR; TCRdb's copy keeps in-frame clones and lacks some. The repertoire consists of 150,000 to 200,000 clones, with around 62% occurring once and the leading ten covering under 3%. This receptor was taken from a man aged 40-50 years in good health and CMV-seronegative. Sequencing input: PBMCs. The gene calls are TRBV7-9 and TRBJ2-7, with no clear D. CDR3 DNA sequence: TGTGCCAGCAGCTTAGCAATAGGCCGGAGCTCCTACGAGCAGTACTTC. Residues: CASSLAIGRSSYEQYF.